This TCR beta chain was found in a study of response to subunit inactivated influenza vaccine. Study-level results: The authors put forward the suggestion that each seasonal influenza vaccination may bring in only a limited number of new T cells.

Germline CDR1 reads MNHEY; CDR2 reads SVGEGT. V dropped 4 bases and J dropped 3 bases, with 7 bases sitting between them. This CDR3 comprises 13 residues. TCRdb fed the RT-PCR reads into MiXCR, producing one record per CDR3 protein. Of under 200,000 distinct CDR3 sequences in the sample, over 8.5% were seen once. On this clonotype itself: What it recognizes is unknown.

The chain recombines TRBV6-2 or TRBV6-3 with TRBJ1-5; D might be TRBD1 (5 bases). The receptor comes from a man between 50 and 70 years old who received an inactivated influenza vaccine. The sample was CD8+ T cells sorted from PBMCs, taken around 25 months after vaccination. The CDR3 sequence is CASSSGANQPQHF. The CDR3 coding sequence is TGTGCCAGCAGTTCCGGGGCCAATCAGCCCCAGCATTTT.